One sample yielded the 32 T cell receptor beta chains listed below, sequenced in a study of cytomegalovirus exposure and HLA in healthy donors. It was with 60 Vbeta and 13 Jbeta primers that the PCR ran. The data were produced by immunoSEQ multiplex PCR, yet TCRdb's version contains in-frame clones alone and is incomplete. The profile covers 180,000 or so clones, with about 59% appearing a single time and around 3% taken by the ten largest. The sequencing sample was made of PBMCs. The receptors were gathered from a man aged 40-49 years in good health and CMV-seronegative.

This chain uses TRBV12-5 with TRBJ1-5; tentatively, D is TRBD1 (5 bases). This CDR3 has 14 residues. Trimming took 3 bases from V and 5 from J, leaving 11 bases between them. Germline loops: CDR1 LGHNT, CDR2 FRNRAP. The CDR3 spells CASGFAGMYQPQHF. The CDR3 DNA is TGTGCTAGTGGTTTCGCAGGGATGTATCAGCCCCAGCATTTT.

The rearrangement uses TRBV14 and TRBJ1-6; D is possibly TRBD1 (5 bases). Germline values: CDR1 SGHDN, CDR2 FVKESK. V was clipped by 5 bases and J by 9 bases, with 17 bases between them. The CDR3 runs to 15 residues. The CDR3 loop reads CASSTDRPQISPLHF. Here the CDR3 DNA reads TGTGCCAGCAGCACCGACAGACCTCAAATTTCACCCCTCCACTTT.

This CDR3 is CSVVRGGGRERETQYF. CDR3 coding DNA: TGCAGCGTTGTTCGTGGGGGGGGGCGTGAGAGAGAGACCCAGTACTTC. V usage is TRBV29-1 and J usage is TRBJ2-5; weak D call: TRBD2 (7 bases). CDR3 length: 16 amino acids. CDR1 is SQVTM, CDR2 ANQGSEA, per germline. V was shortened by 4 bases and J by 4 bases, with 22 bases between the two germline ends.

This clone occurred a few times. The chain's CDR3 is CSVVLGQGSGYTF. CDR3 in DNA: TGCAGCGTCGTACTCGGACAGGGGTCTGGCTACACCTTC. The chain uses TRBV29-1 and TRBJ1-2, with 9 positions matching TRBD1. With V trimmed by 6 bases and J by 7 bases, 9 bases remained unmatched. This CDR3 region has 13 residues. CDR1 and CDR2 (germline): SQVTM, ANQGSEA.

The J gene is TRBJ2-7, the V gene TRBV2; D call uncertain. The CDR3 totals 14 residues. CDR1 and CDR2 from the germline V gene are SNHLY and FYNNEI. V was clipped by 6 bases and J by 2 bases, with 14 bases between them. The CDR3, as DNA: TGTGCCAGCAGAGGTGGGCAGGTTCCCTACGAGCAGTACTTC. Residues: CASRGGQVPYEQYF.

In this sample, this clone turned up a few times. The chain combines TRBV5-1 with TRBJ2-7; D call uncertain. This CDR3 has 14 amino acids. V lost 0 bases, J lost 0 bases, and 7 bases lay in between. The germline CDR1 and CDR2 sequences are SGHRS and YFSETQ. The CDR3 loop is CASSLDIVSYEQYF. CDR3 coding DNA: TGCGCCAGCAGCTTGGACATCGTCTCCTACGAGCAGTACTTC. Complete variable domain (other parts from reference TRBV5-1 and TRBJ2-7): KAGVTQTPRYLIKTRGQQVTLSCSPISGHRSVSWYQQTPGQGLQFLFEYFSETQRNKGNFPGRFSGRQFSNSRSEMNVSTLELGDSALYLCASSLDIVSYEQYFGPGTRLTVT.

V and J are TRBV7-6 and TRBJ1-5, with a tentative D call TRBD1 (5 bases). Looked up from germline, CDR1 is SGHVS and CDR2 is FNYEAQ. There are 14 residues in the CDR3. V was clipped by 1 base and J by 7 bases, with 11 bases between them. The CDR3 protein is CASSLGQGGQPQHF. DNA for the CDR3: TGTGCCAGCAGCTTAGGCCAGGGAGGCCAGCCCCAGCATTTT. Based on the CDR3 plus reference TRBV7-6 and TRBJ1-5, the full variable domain is GAGVSQSPRYKVTKRGQDVALRCDPISGHVSLYWYRQALGQGPEFLTYFNYEAQQDKSGLPNDRFSAERPEGSISTLTIQRTEQRDSAMYRCASSLGQGGQPQHFGDGTRLSIL.

This rearrangement joins TRBV21-1 to TRBJ1-5. TRBV21-1 is marked as a pseudogene. This CDR3 region has 18 residues. CDR3 amino acids: CASSKVRGSPGSNQPQHF. CDR3 nucleotides: TGTGCCAGCAGCAAAGTTCGGGGATCACCGGGGAGCAATCAGCCCCAGCATTTT.

This clone was detected only a few times. This rearrangement joins TRBV6-4 to TRBJ1-1, with TRBD1 matching 9 bases. With 4 bases clipped from V and 2 bases from J, the junction kept 5 bases outside the gene matches. Germline V gene sequence: CDR1 MRHNA, CDR2 SNTAGT. The length of the CDR3 is 15 residues. CDR3 coding DNA: TGTGCCAGCAGTGTCGGGACAGGGAGAAACACTGAAGCTTTCTTT. It is translated as CASSVGTGRNTEAFF.

The V and J genes are TRBV29-1 and TRBJ2-1; perhaps TRBD2 as D (6 bases). This CDR3 contains 11 residues. The V end lost 3 bases, the J end lost 15 bases, and 15 bases lay between the germline ends. Germline assignment: CDR1 SQVTM and CDR2 ANQGSEA. DNA of the CDR3: TGCAGCGTTGAGGGGGGAGCCCACCTGTTCTTC. Translation: CSVEGGAHLFF.

The chain combines TRBV9 with TRBJ1-5, with D unresolved. The length of the CDR3 is 13 residues. Trimming removed 3 bases at V and 0 bases at J, with 4 bases between. CDR1 SGDLS and CDR2 YYNGEE come from the germline V gene. CDR3 sequence reads: CASSGHSNQPQHF. The CDR3 coding sequence is TGTGCCAGCAGCGGTCATAGCAATCAGCCCCAGCATTTT.

In this sample, this clone turned up a few times. This sequence joins TRBV11-2 and TRBJ2-7, with TRBD1 matching 7 bases. Per germline, CDR1 SGHAT and CDR2 FQNNGV. J lost 2 bases, V lost 0 bases, and 1 base had no gene match. The CDR3 covers 14 residues. CDR3: CASSLERGPYEQYF. DNA for the CDR3: TGTGCCAGCAGCTTAGAGAGGGGGCCCTACGAGCAGTACTTC.

This chain joins TRBV27 and TRBJ2-2, with TRBD1 matching over 10 bases. Germline V gives CDR1 MNHEY, CDR2 SMNVEV (reference sequence). The CDR3 is 14 residues long. V gave up 6 bases and J gave up 5 bases; unmatched junction bases: 3. The CDR3 region is CASRGTGETGELFF. In DNA form, the CDR3 reads TGTGCCAGCAGAGGGACAGGGGAGACCGGGGAGCTGTTTTTT.

In its sample, this clone was seen a few times. The chain is built from TRBV5-4 and TRBJ2-2; perhaps TRBD2 as D (7 bases). The V end lost 4 bases, the J end lost 3 bases, and 19 bases lay between the germline ends. This CDR3 is 17 amino acids long. From germline, CDR1 is SGHNT and CDR2 YYREEE (reference sequence). The CDR3 sequence is CASSPPGASGYTGELFF. DNA of the CDR3: TGTGCCAGCAGCCCCCCGGGGGCTAGCGGATACACCGGGGAGCTGTTTTTT.

The chain has TRBV6-5 and TRBJ2-7, with 7 positions matching TRBD1. With V trimmed by 4 bases and J by 5 bases, 11 bases remained unmatched. Germline-derived CDR1 and CDR2 are MNHEY and SVGAGI. CDR3 length equals 15 residues. CDR3 in DNA: TGTGCCAGCAGTTGGTCCATCAGACAGGGCCACGAGCAGTACTTC. Amino acids: CASSWSIRQGHEQYF.

This clone was observed once. The chain couples TRBV9 to TRBJ2-5; 9 bases are a match to TRBD2. Trimming took 0 bases from V and 1 from J; bases not matched to a gene: 4. CDR1 is SGDLS, CDR2 YYNGEE, per germline. The CDR3 totals 16 residues. CDR3 sequence: CASSVGSGGTQETQYF. The DNA of the CDR3 is TGTGCCAGCAGCGTAGGAAGCGGGGGGACCCAAGAGACCCAGTACTTC.

The CDR3 loop is CASSPDILSGANVLTF. In DNA form, the CDR3 reads TGTGCCAGCAGCCCGGACATCCTTTCTGGGGCCAACGTCCTGACTTTC. The chain uses TRBV5-5 and TRBJ2-6; possible D gene TRBD1, 5 bases. This CDR3 is 16 amino acids long. The V gene's germline CDR1 is SGHKS and CDR2 YYEKEE (reference sequence). V shed 4 bases and J shed 1 base, with 12 bases lying between them.

In this sample, this clone turned up a few times. V and J are TRBV18 and TRBJ2-3, with D possibly TRBD2 on 5 matching bases. Germline V gene data show CDR1 as KGHSH and CDR2 as LQKENI. V was pared by 1 base and J by 1 base, with 15 bases between. The CDR3 length is 17 residues. The chain's CDR3 is CASSPQSRERGTDTQYF. The CDR3 coding sequence is TGTGCCAGCTCACCACAGAGCAGAGAGAGGGGCACAGATACGCAGTATTTT.

This clone was recorded a few times. The chain recombines TRBV30 with TRBJ1-2, with 9 bases aligning to TRBD1. This CDR3 is built from 13 residues. The germline V gene encodes CDR1 GTSNPN and CDR2 SVGIG (reference sequence). V shed 5 bases and J 7 bases; nucleotides not matched to a gene: 8. The CDR3, as DNA: TGTGCCTGGGAGACAACGGACAGGGGTGGCTACACCTTC. This translates into CAWETTDRGGYTF.

V and J are TRBV19 and TRBJ2-7, with TRBD1 matching 7 bases. Trimming cost V 3 bases and J 2 bases; bases outside gene matches: 4. Germline loops: CDR1 LNHDA, CDR2 SQIVND (reference sequence). The CDR3 sequence is 14 residues long. The CDR3 protein is CASSIGQGAYEQYF. The CDR3 DNA follows: TGTGCCAGTAGTATCGGGCAGGGGGCCTACGAGCAGTACTTC.

This chain uses TRBV19 with TRBJ2-7; a weak D match, TRBD1 (6 bases). V was pared by 2 bases and J by 3 bases, with 11 bases between. The CDR3 is 14 amino acids. Per germline, CDR1 LNHDA and CDR2 SQIVND (reference sequence). Here the CDR3 reads CASSIWGHNYEQYF. The CDR3 coding sequence is TGTGCCAGTAGTATATGGGGACATAACTACGAGCAGTACTTC.

The V call is TRBV7-2, the J call TRBJ1-5; D remains ambiguous. The CDR3 covers 13 residues. V was clipped by 8 bases and J by 7 bases, with 15 bases between them. Germline CDR1 and CDR2: SGHTA and FQGNSA. CDR3 bases: TGTGCCAGCGCCTCACAAGTTGGCCAGCCCCAGCATTTT. This gives the protein CASASQVGQPQHF.

This chain connects TRBV7-3 to TRBJ2-7; D ambiguous. Germline CDR1 SGHTA, CDR2 FQGTGA. The CDR3 length is 16 residues. Trimming removed 4 bases at V and 0 bases at J, with 16 bases between. The CDR3 protein is CASSSDPARSSYEQYF. CDR3 coding DNA: TGTGCCAGCAGCTCTGATCCGGCAAGGAGCTCCTACGAGCAGTACTTC.

The rearrangement links TRBV2 to TRBJ2-7; perhaps TRBD2 as D (5 bases). The germline gives CDR1 SNHLY, CDR2 FYNNEI. This CDR3 comprises 14 residues. V lost 2 bases, J lost 3 bases, and 11 bases lay in between. This chain's CDR3 is CASSEQTGSYEQYF. For the CDR3, the DNA is TGTGCCAGCAGTGAACAGACGGGGAGCTACGAGCAGTACTTC.

The V gene is TRBV5-8, the J gene TRBJ2-7; no firm D call. V was clipped by 6 bases and J by 3 bases, with 16 bases between them. Looked up from germline, CDR1 is SGHTS and CDR2 is YDEGEE. The CDR3 extends over 14 amino acids. The CDR3 reads CASTQNPYGYEQYF. CDR3 in DNA: TGTGCCAGCACCCAAAATCCCTACGGCTACGAGCAGTACTTC.

This clone was seen only a few times. This chain connects TRBV5-6 to TRBJ2-4; 9 bases line up with TRBD2. The CDR3 sequence is 14 residues long. Trimming at V came to 4 bases and at J to 5 bases, leaving 4 bases not matched to a gene. The germline V gene has CDR1 SGHDT and CDR2 YYEEEE. CDR3 nucleotide sequence: TGTGCCAGCAGCACAGTAGCGGGGGAAAACATTCAGTACTTC. Its protein is CASSTVAGENIQYF.

The chain links TRBV13 to TRBJ1-6; D is unclear. CDR3 length: 16 residues. In germline, CDR1 is PRHDT, CDR2 FYEKMQ (reference sequence). V was cut by 4 bases and J by 7 bases, with 17 bases left in between. CDR3 in DNA: TGTGCCAGCAGCTCCAAAGTCGGGTCAGTCAATTCACCCCTCCACTTT. Protein sequence: CASSSKVGSVNSPLHF.

The chain recombines TRBV7-2 with TRBJ2-1; D is perhaps TRBD1 (6 bases). Trimming took off 0 bases at V and 2 bases at J, with 11 bases between the two ends. Germline lookup yields CDR1 SGHTA and CDR2 FQGNSA. This CDR3 contains 16 residues. This chain's CDR3 is CASSLAAGAPYNEQFF. The CDR3 nucleotides are TGTGCCAGCAGCTTAGCGGCAGGGGCGCCCTACAATGAGCAGTTCTTC.

The rearrangement uses TRBV7-6 and TRBJ2-1; D is undetermined. Germline V gene lookup returns CDR1 SGHVS and CDR2 FNYEAQ. V lost 4 bases, J lost 1 base, and 8 bases lay in between. The CDR3 extends over 14 amino acids. Written as DNA, the CDR3 is TGTGCCAGCAGCTCCCCGGGTTCCTACAATGAGCAGTTCTTC. This translates into CASSSPGSYNEQFF.

V gene TRBV29-1 combines with J gene TRBJ2-1; D remains ambiguous. The CDR3 runs to 16 residues. V lost 4 bases to trimming and J lost 10 bases, with 26 bases between them. CDR1 and CDR2 from the germline V gene are SQVTM and ANQGSEA. The CDR3 region has the DNA TGCAGCGTTGGGCACCCCAGTTACAATGATTTGGGCGAGCAGTTCTTC. This translates into CSVGHPSYNDLGEQFF.

The chain has TRBV9 and TRBJ1-1, with D possibly being TRBD1 (6 bases). The CDR3 is made up of 14 amino acids. From germline, CDR1 is SGDLS and CDR2 YYNGEE. V dropped 3 bases and J dropped 2 bases, with 11 bases sitting between them. This CDR3 reads CASSDGTHNTEAFF. CDR3 nucleotides: TGTGCCAGCAGCGACGGGACACATAACACTGAAGCTTTCTTT.

This clone was counted between two and nine times. The chain carries TRBV29-1 and TRBJ1-1; possibly TRBD1 for D (5 bases). In germline, CDR1 is SQVTM, CDR2 ANQGSEA. The CDR3 contains 14 residues. V was shortened by 2 bases and J by 4 bases, with 14 bases between the two germline ends. CDR3 in amino acids: CSVESGQGGTEAFF. CDR3 bases: TGCAGCGTTGAAAGTGGTCAGGGAGGCACTGAAGCTTTCTTT.